The 17 T cell receptor beta chains below come from one sample, sequenced in a study of glioma-infiltrating T cells after dendritic cell vaccination. Produced via immunoSEQ multiplex PCR; TCRdb's table is partial and in-frame only. The sample consists of around 60,000 clones, roughly 86% of them appearing once. Time point described: after dendritic cell vaccination, including at tumor progression/relapse. The material sequenced was blood, taken after dendritic cell vaccination. The receptor source for this set is a human donor with glioblastoma.

In this sample, this clone turned up a few times. The chain joins TRBV10-3 to TRBJ2-1, with unresolved D. Per germline, CDR1 ENHRY and CDR2 SYGVKD. The CDR3 loop spans 15 amino acids. V shed 2 bases and J shed 0 bases, with 8 bases lying between them. In DNA form, the CDR3 reads TGTGCCATCAGTGAGGCGCCGAGCTCCTACAATGAGCAGTTCTTC. Residues: CAISEAPSSYNEQFF.

The genes are TRBV18 and TRBJ2-5; D perhaps matches TRBD2 (5 bases). CDR1 and CDR2 (germline): KGHSH, LQKENI. The germline V and J ends were trimmed by 3 bases and 3 bases, with 8 bases remaining between them. This CDR3 contains 13 residues. The CDR3 reads CASSPPGEETQYF. Written as DNA, the CDR3 is TGTGCCAGCTCACCGCCCGGGGAAGAGACCCAGTACTTC.

The chain uses TRBV6-5 and TRBJ2-3, with TRBD1 identical over 11 bases. The CDR3 totals 15 residues. Germline CDR1 is MNHEY and CDR2 is SVGAGI. V shed 5 bases, J shed 2 bases, and the junction held 3 bases outside the gene matches. CDR3 bases: TGTGCCAGCAGTACTGGACAGGGGGCCACAGATACGCAGTATTTT. It specifies CASSTGQGATDTQYF.

The rearrangement uses TRBV4-3 and TRBJ2-3, with a tentative D call TRBD2 (7 bases). CDR3 length: 16 residues. Germline V lookup: CDR1 LGHNA, CDR2 YSLEER. V dropped 0 bases and J dropped 4 bases, with 14 bases sitting between them. Here the CDR3 reads CASSQDGRGGADTQYF. For the CDR3, the DNA is TGCGCCAGCAGCCAAGATGGAAGGGGGGGCGCAGATACGCAGTATTTT.

The chain has TRBV27 and TRBJ1-2; TRBD1 matches at 12 bases. This CDR3 comprises 15 residues. The V gene's germline CDR1 is MNHEY and CDR2 SMNVEV (reference sequence). The J segment lost 7 bases and the V segment lost 3 bases, leaving 6 bases of the junction unmatched. CDR3 loop: CASSFWGQGASGYTF. The CDR3 bases are TGTGCCAGCAGTTTTTGGGGACAGGGGGCAAGTGGCTACACCTTC.

This sequence joins TRBV19 and TRBJ2-2; 7 bases map to TRBD1. From germline, CDR1 is LNHDA and CDR2 SQIVND (reference sequence). CDR3 length: 16 residues. V trimming: 1 base; J trimming: 0 bases; junction bases outside the gene matches: 2. In DNA form, the CDR3 reads TGTGCCAGTAGTATAGGAGGGACAGCGAACACCGGGGAGCTGTTTTTT. It codes for CASSIGGTANTGELFF. The full variable domain, with the rest looked up from reference TRBV19 and TRBJ2-2, is DGGITQSPKYLFRKEGQNVTLSCEQNLNHDAMYWYRQDPGQGLRLIYYSQIVNDFQKGDIAEGYSVSREKKESFPLTVTSAQKNPTAFYLCASSIGGTANTGELFFGEGSRLTVL.

The chain uses TRBV14 and TRBJ2-1, with TRBD1 matching 10 bases. With V trimmed by 2 bases and J by 3 bases, 4 bases remained unmatched. Germline V gene lookup returns CDR1 SGHDN and CDR2 FVKESK. There are 16 residues in the CDR3. The CDR3 sequence: CASSQTRTGGYNEQFF. CDR3 DNA: TGTGCCAGCAGCCAAACCCGGACAGGGGGCTACAATGAGCAGTTCTTC.

V gene TRBV5-4 combines with J gene TRBJ2-2; tentative D call: TRBD1 (6 bases). V was cut by 0 bases and J by 5 bases, with 11 bases left in between. In germline, CDR1 is SGHNT, CDR2 YYREEE (reference sequence). This CDR3 has 15 amino acids. The CDR3 sequence is CASSLAAGATGELFF. For the CDR3, the DNA is TGTGCCAGCAGCTTGGCGGCAGGGGCTACCGGGGAGCTGTTTTTT.

This clone was observed a few times. The chain carries TRBV5-4 and TRBJ1-1; no definite D call. CDR1 is SGHNT and CDR2 is YYREEE in the germline V gene (reference sequence). The V gene lost 4 bases and the J gene lost 1 base, with 17 bases spanning the gap. This CDR3 is built from 16 residues. The CDR3 is CASSTSLTVTNTEAFF. For the CDR3, the DNA is TGTGCCAGCAGCACCTCGCTAACAGTTACGAACACTGAAGCTTTCTTT.

This clone came up once. The CDR3 nucleotides are TGTGCCAGTACCTCTCGCCAGGCGGGAGAGCCCGAAGCTTTCTTT. Translating it yields CASTSRQAGEPEAFF. The genes are TRBV19 and TRBJ1-1, with no clear D. In germline, CDR1 is LNHDA, CDR2 SQIVND (reference sequence). The CDR3 has 15 amino acids. V was trimmed by 7 bases and J by 8 bases, leaving 23 bases between them.

The chain uses TRBV18 and TRBJ1-3, with D unresolved. CDR1 is KGHSH and CDR2 is LQKENI in the germline V gene. Trimming removed 2 bases from V and 4 bases from J, with 9 bases in between. This CDR3 has 14 amino acids. In nucleotides, the CDR3 is TGTGCCAGCTCACCAGGAATCGGGGGAAACACCATATATTTT. Translated, it gives CASSPGIGGNTIYF.

The chain recombines TRBV19 with TRBJ1-2; 8 nucleotides line up with TRBD1. The length of the CDR3 is 16 residues. The V gene end was trimmed by 6 bases and the J gene end by 0 bases; junction bases not matched to a gene: 9. Per the germline V gene, CDR1 is LNHDA and CDR2 is SQIVND (reference sequence). The CDR3 DNA follows: TGTGCCAGTAGCCTCCCAGGACAGGGATCTAACTATGGCTACACCTTC. Amino acids: CASSLPGQGSNYGYTF. Supplemented by reference TRBV19 and TRBJ1-2, the full variable domain reads DGGITQSPKYLFRKEGQNVTLSCEQNLNHDAMYWYRQDPGQGLRLIYYSQIVNDFQKGDIAEGYSVSREKKESFPLTVTSAQKNPTAFYLCASSLPGQGSNYGYTFGSGTRLTVV.

The V gene is TRBV2, the J gene TRBJ1-5; 7 bases agree with TRBD1. Germline values: CDR1 SNHLY, CDR2 FYNNEI. The junction had 6 bases not matched to a gene; V was cut back by 3 bases and J by 4 bases. The CDR3 contains 15 residues. CDR3 region: CASSDRTGGNQPQHF. CDR3 coding DNA: TGTGCCAGCAGTGACCGGACAGGAGGGAATCAGCCCCAGCATTTT.

The rearrangement uses TRBV21-1 and TRBJ2-7; TRBD2, the table's D call, was not compared with the DNA. TRBV21-1 is noted as a pseudogene. This CDR3 has 12 residues. CDR3 sequence: CASGSRGVRQYF. CDR3 nucleotides: TGTGCCAGCGGGTCGCGGGGGGTGAGGCAGTACTTC.

This clone was seen a few times. The chain has TRBV6-1 and TRBJ1-5, with D maybe TRBD1 (5 bases). Trimming took 6 bases from V and 6 from J, leaving 9 bases between them. CDR1 is MNHNS, CDR2 SASEGT, per germline. The CDR3 covers 12 residues. Here the CDR3 reads CASRSGGQPQHF. The DNA of the CDR3 is TGTGCCAGCAGGTCCGGGGGTCAGCCCCAGCATTTT.

This clone has just a few counts. The chain links TRBV6-1 to TRBJ1-2, with D possibly matching TRBD1 (6 bases). The CDR3 is 18 residues long. Germline V gene data show CDR1 as MNHNS and CDR2 as SASEGT. V lost 0 bases and J 8 bases, leaving 25 bases between the germline ends. The CDR3 reads CASSEAPPKKRGGGGYTF. The DNA for the CDR3 is TGTGCCAGCAGTGAAGCCCCACCCAAAAAAAGGGGGGGAGGAGGCTACACCTTC.

The V and J genes are TRBV19 and TRBJ1-1; 8 nucleotides line up with TRBD1. Germline-derived CDR1 and CDR2 are LNHDA and SQIVND (reference sequence). The CDR3 has 15 residues. With 3 bases clipped from V and 1 base from J, the junction kept 4 bases outside the gene matches. CDR3 DNA sequence: TGTGCCAGTAGTATCTTCGGGACAGGGAACACTGAAGCTTTCTTT. Translation: CASSIFGTGNTEAFF.